Presented here are 9 T cell receptor beta chains from one specimen sequenced in a study of T cell changes during pregnancy in multiple sclerosis (dated by TCRdb to between 2019 and 2020). Library preparation used the immunoSEQ multiplex PCR assay. Drawn from immuneACCESS, this table holds only the in-frame rearrangements with V and J called that TCRdb kept. Clones are partly lost; checked studies trace under half to an unresolved V gene and leave the rest unexplained. In all, the sample holds about 30,000 clones, and 90% of those were seen once. Clones ranked in the top ten supply over 0.5% of the sample. Sequences were derived from CD4+ T cells from peripheral blood mononuclear cells, sampled in the third trimester of pregnancy. Receptors were obtained from a female donor in good health, enrolled as a control in a pregnancy study.

V is TRBV30 and J is TRBJ2-6; 7 positions match TRBD1. The length of the CDR3 is 14 residues. V trimming: 5 bases; J trimming: 4 bases; junction bases outside the gene matches: 5. CDR1 and CDR2 from the germline V gene are GTSNPN and SVGIG (reference sequence). Here the CDR3 DNA reads TGTGCCTGGGCAACAGGGGTCGGGGCCAACGTCCTGACTTTC. This encodes CAWATGVGANVLTF. The full variable domain, completed using reference TRBV30 and TRBJ2-6, is SQTIHQWPATLVQPVGSPLSLECTVEGTSNPNLYWYRQAAGRGLQLLFYSVGIGQISSEVPQNLSASRPQDRQFILSSKKLLLSDSGFYLCAWATGVGANVLTFGAGSRLTVL.

The chain carries TRBV19 and TRBJ1-5, with D unresolved. This CDR3 has 15 amino acids. V was clipped by 6 bases and J by 4 bases, with 16 bases between them. Germline V gene data show CDR1 as LNHDA and CDR2 as SQIVND (reference sequence). CDR3 sequence: CASRLTKTRNQPQHF. The CDR3 nucleotides are TGTGCCAGTAGATTAACCAAAACTCGAAATCAGCCCCAGCATTTT.

J is TRBJ2-1 and V is TRBV29-1; 10 bases match TRBD2. CDR1 SQVTM and CDR2 ANQGSEA come from the germline V gene. V was pared by 7 bases and J by 7 bases, with 10 bases of the junction left unmatched. This CDR3 has 14 amino acids. The CDR3 DNA reads TGCAGCGGGGAGGAGGGACTAGCGACTAATGAGCAGTTCTTC. Encoded protein: CSGEEGLATNEQFF.

The V gene is TRBV2, the J gene TRBJ1-5, with 7 bases lining up with TRBD1. The CDR3 totals 14 residues. CDR1 and CDR2 from the germline V gene are SNHLY and FYNNEI. V lost 5 bases, J lost 5 bases, and 6 bases stayed unmatched. DNA for the CDR3: TGTGCCAGCAGTTCCTCGACAGGGTATCAGCCCCAGCATTTT. Amino acids: CASSSSTGYQPQHF.

The CDR3 DNA is TGTGCCAGCAGTCCGAAGGACAGGGAAGAGACCCAGTACTTC. As protein: CASSPKDREETQYF. The rearrangement uses TRBV7-8 and TRBJ2-5, with 8 bases lining up with TRBD1. The germline V gene has CDR1 SGHVS and CDR2 FQNEAQ. V was clipped by 6 bases and J by 3 bases; unmatched bases: 6. CDR3 length: 14 residues.

The chain combines TRBV10-3 with TRBJ2-1; D may be TRBD2 (6 bases). This CDR3 is 14 amino acids long. Trimming shortened V by 0 bases and J by 9 bases, and 12 bases separated the two germline ends. The germline V gene has CDR1 ENHRY and CDR2 SYGVKD. Here the CDR3 DNA reads TGTGCCATCAGTGAGTCAAAAGGAGGGCCTGAGCAGTTCTTC. It yields the protein CAISESKGGPEQFF.

CDR3 sequence (DNA): TGTGCCAGCAGCGCTGCGGGCGGGGGGGTCAATGAGCAGTTCTTC. Its translation: CASSAAGGGVNEQFF. The genes are TRBV5-8 and TRBJ2-1; 9 nucleotides match TRBD2. CDR1 is SGHTS, CDR2 YDEGEE, per germline. V lost 4 bases to trimming and J lost 6 bases; unmatched junction nucleotides: 8. The CDR3 has 15 residues.

This chain joins TRBV30 and TRBJ2-7; D call uncertain. The germline gives CDR1 GTSNPN, CDR2 SVGIG (reference sequence). The CDR3 length is 12 residues. Trimming removed 0 bases from V and 3 bases from J, with 6 bases in between. CDR3 protein: CAWSVSRYEQYF. The CDR3 bases are TGTGCCTGGAGTGTCTCCCGCTACGAGCAGTACTTC.

The chain links TRBV27 to TRBJ2-2, with 8 bases that match TRBD2. With V trimmed by 2 bases and J by 5 bases, 7 bases remained unmatched. There are 16 residues in the CDR3. The germline CDR1 and CDR2 sequences are MNHEY and SMNVEV (reference sequence). The CDR3 nucleotides read TGTGCCAGCAGTTTAGTAGCGGGATATGGTACCGGGGAGCTGTTTTTT. As protein: CASSLVAGYGTGELFF.